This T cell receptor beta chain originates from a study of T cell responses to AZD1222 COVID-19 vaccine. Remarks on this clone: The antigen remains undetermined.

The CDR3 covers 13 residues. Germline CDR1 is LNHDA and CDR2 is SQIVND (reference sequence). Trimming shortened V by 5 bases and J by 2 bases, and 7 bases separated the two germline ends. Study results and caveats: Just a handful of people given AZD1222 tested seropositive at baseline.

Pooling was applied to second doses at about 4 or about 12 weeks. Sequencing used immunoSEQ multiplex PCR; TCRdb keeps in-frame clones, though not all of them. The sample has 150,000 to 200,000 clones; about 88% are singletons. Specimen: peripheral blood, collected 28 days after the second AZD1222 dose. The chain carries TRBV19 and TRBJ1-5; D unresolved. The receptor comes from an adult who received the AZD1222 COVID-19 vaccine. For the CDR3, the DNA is TGTGCCAGTAGTGCCGAGGGCAATCAGCCCCAGCATTTT. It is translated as CASSAEGNQPQHF.